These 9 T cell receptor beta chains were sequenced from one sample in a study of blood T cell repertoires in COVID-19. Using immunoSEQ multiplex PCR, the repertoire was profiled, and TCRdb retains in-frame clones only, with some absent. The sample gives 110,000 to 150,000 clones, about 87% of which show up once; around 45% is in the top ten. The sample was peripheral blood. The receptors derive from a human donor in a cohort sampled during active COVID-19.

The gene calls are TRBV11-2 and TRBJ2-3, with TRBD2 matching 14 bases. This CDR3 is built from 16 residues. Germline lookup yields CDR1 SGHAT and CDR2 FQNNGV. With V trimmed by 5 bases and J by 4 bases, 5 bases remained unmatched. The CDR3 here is CASSERLAGGSDTQYF. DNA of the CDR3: TGTGCCAGCAGCGAGAGACTAGCGGGGGGGTCAGATACGCAGTATTTT.

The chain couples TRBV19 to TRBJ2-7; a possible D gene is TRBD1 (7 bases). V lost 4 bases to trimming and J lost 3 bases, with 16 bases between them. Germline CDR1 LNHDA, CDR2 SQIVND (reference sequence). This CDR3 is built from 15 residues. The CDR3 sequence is CASSNPQGGYYEQYF. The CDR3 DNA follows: TGTGCCAGTAGTAATCCTCAGGGGGGTTACTACGAGCAGTACTTC. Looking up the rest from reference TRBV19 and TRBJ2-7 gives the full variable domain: DGGITQSPKYLFRKEGQNVTLSCEQNLNHDAMYWYRQDPGQGLRLIYYSQIVNDFQKGDIAEGYSVSREKKESFPLTVTSAQKNPTAFYLCASSNPQGGYYEQYFGPGTRLTVT.

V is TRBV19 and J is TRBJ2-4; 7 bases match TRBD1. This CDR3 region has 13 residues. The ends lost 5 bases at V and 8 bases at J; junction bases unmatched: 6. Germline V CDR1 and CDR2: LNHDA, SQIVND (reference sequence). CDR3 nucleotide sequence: TGTGCCAGTAGTGACGCAGGGGGATACATTCAGTACTTC. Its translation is CASSDAGGYIQYF.

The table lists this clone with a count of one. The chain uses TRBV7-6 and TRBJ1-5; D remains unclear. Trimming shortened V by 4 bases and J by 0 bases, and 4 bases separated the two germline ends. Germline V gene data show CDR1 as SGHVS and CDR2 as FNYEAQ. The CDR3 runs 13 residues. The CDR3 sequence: CASSSYSNQPQHF. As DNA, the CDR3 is TGTGCCAGCAGCTCGTATAGCAATCAGCCCCAGCATTTT.

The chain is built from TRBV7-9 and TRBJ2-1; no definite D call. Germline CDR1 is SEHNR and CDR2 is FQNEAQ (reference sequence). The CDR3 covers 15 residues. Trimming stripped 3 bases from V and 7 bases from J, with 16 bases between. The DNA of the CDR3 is TGTGCCAGCAGCTTTCCAGCCCCAGGAAAAAATGAGCAGTTCTTC. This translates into CASSFPAPGKNEQFF. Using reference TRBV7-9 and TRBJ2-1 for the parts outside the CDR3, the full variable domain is DTGVSQNPRHKITKRGQNVTFRCDPISEHNRLYWYRQTLGQGPEFLTYFQNEAQLEKSRLLSDRFSAERPKGSFSTLEIQRTEQGDSAMYLCASSFPAPGKNEQFFGPGTRLTVL.

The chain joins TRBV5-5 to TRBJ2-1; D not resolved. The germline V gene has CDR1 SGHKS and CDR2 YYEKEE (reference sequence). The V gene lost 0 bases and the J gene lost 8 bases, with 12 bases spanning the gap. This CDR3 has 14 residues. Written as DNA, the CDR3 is TGTGCCAGCAGCTTGGCATGGCAGTCCGATGAGCAGTTCTTC. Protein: CASSLAWQSDEQFF.

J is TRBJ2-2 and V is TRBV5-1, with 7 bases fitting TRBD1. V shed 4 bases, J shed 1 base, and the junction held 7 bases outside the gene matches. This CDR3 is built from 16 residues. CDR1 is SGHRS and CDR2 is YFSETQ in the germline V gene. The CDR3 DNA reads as TGCGCCAGCAGCCACAGGGACAGACTGAACACCGGGGAGCTGTTTTTT. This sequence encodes CASSHRDRLNTGELFF.

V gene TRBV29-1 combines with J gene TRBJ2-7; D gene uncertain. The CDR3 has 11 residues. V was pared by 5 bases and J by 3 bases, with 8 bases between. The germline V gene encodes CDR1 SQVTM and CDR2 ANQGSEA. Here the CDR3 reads CSVSQNYEQYF. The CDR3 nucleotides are TGCAGCGTTTCACAGAACTACGAGCAGTACTTC.

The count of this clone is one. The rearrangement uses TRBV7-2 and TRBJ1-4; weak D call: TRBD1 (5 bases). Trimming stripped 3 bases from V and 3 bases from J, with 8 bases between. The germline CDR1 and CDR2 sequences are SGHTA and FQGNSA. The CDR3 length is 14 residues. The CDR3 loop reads CASSLGGANEKLFF. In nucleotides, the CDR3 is TGTGCCAGCAGCTTGGGGGGGGCTAATGAAAAACTGTTTTTT.